Presented here are 5 T cell receptor beta chains from one specimen sequenced in a study of cytomegalovirus exposure and HLA in healthy donors. Primers for the PCR totalled 60 Vbeta and 13 Jbeta. Libraries were prepared by immunoSEQ multiplex PCR; TCRdb keeps only in-frame clonotypes and omits some of them. The data show around 200,000 clones, approximately 85% seen once. Sequenced: PBMCs. These receptors were obtained from a woman aged 50 to 60 in good health and CMV-seronegative.

The gene calls are TRBV7-9 and TRBJ1-1; 8 nucleotides line up with TRBD1. CDR3 size: 15 residues. J gave up 0 bases and V 5 bases, and 5 bases lay outside the gene matches. CDR1 and CDR2 (germline): SEHNR, FQNEAQ (reference sequence). The CDR3, as DNA: TGTGCCAGCAGCCCTCGGACAGGGTTGAACACTGAAGCTTTCTTT. It yields the protein CASSPRTGLNTEAFF.

The rearrangement uses TRBV6-6 and TRBJ1-2; D not certain. Deletions cut 0 bases from V and 0 bases from J, with 8 bases between. CDR1 and CDR2 (germline): MNHNY, SVGAGI (reference sequence). The CDR3 has 15 residues. CDR3 nucleotide sequence: TGTGCCAGCAGTTACTCGGAGTCCCCTAACTATGGCTACACCTTC. It is translated as CASSYSESPNYGYTF.

V is TRBV7-9 and J is TRBJ1-2; D is possibly TRBD1 (5 bases). Deletions cut 1 base from V and 2 bases from J, with 8 bases between. Germline lookup yields CDR1 SEHNR and CDR2 FQNEAQ (reference sequence). This CDR3 region has 14 residues. The chain's CDR3 is CASSLETENYGYTF. The CDR3 DNA reads TGTGCCAGCAGCTTAGAGACAGAAAACTATGGCTACACCTTC.

V and J are TRBV7-2 and TRBJ2-1; 7 positions match TRBD2. The J segment lost 1 base and the V segment lost 4 bases, leaving 13 bases of the junction unmatched. The V gene's germline CDR1 is SGHTA and CDR2 FQGNSA. The CDR3 extends over 18 amino acids. The DNA of the CDR3 is TGTGCCAGCAGCTCCATGGGGGGGTTGGCCAGATCCTACAATGAGCAGTTCTTC. This translates into CASSSMGGLARSYNEQFF.

The V gene is TRBV25-1, the J gene TRBJ2-1, with 10 bases matching TRBD2. The trim removed 0 bases at V and 6 bases at J, leaving 11 bases unmatched. The CDR3 runs to 18 residues. Per the germline V gene, CDR1 is MGHDK and CDR2 is SYGVNS. The CDR3 region has the DNA TGTGCCAGCAGTGAATACGCCGGAGTTGAGCGGGGGGGCAATGAGCAGTTCTTC. Amino acids: CASSEYAGVERGGNEQFF.